This entry features one TCR beta chain sequence. The data belong to a study of shared clonotypes between healthy human individuals. Execution of the assay was at deep level. Data came from immunoSEQ multiplex PCR; TCRdb stores just in-frame clones and leaves some out. The sample comprises 80,000 to 100,000 clones, 68% of which are singletons, and about 50% rests with the top ten. CDR1 is SGHDT and CDR2 is YYEEEE in the germline V gene. The length of the CDR3 is 14 residues. Trimming cost V 0 bases and J 2 bases, with 8 bases left between them. Adults of Caucasian background living in Nashville, Tennessee made up all donors.

This receptor was obtained from a young man in good health. Sample: memory CD8+ T cells sorted from blood. Subset noted: CD45RO+ cells pooled with CCR7-negative TemRA cells. The chain recombines TRBV5-6 with TRBJ2-5; TRBD2 is a possible D gene (5 bases). The CDR3 region is CASSLAGMQETQYF. The CDR3 DNA is TGTGCCAGCAGCTTGGCCGGGATGCAAGAGACCCAGTACTTC.